This TCR beta chain was obtained from a study of CD8 T cells in ankylosing spondylitis. TCRdb independently ran MiXCR on the 5' RACE reads; one entry per CDR3 protein. The sample has 30,000 to 45,000 distinct CDR3 sequences, 6% seen once. Broader study findings: From matched ankylosing spondylitis synovial fluid, disease-linked clones were reportedly recovered at significantly enriched levels. Disease-linked clones bore a CD8+ phenotype and were relatively rare in peripheral blood.

This CDR3 contains 13 residues. Germline values: CDR1 SQVTM, CDR2 ANQGSEA. The V and J ends lost 4 bases and 4 bases respectively, with 14 bases between them. Ten or more counts support this clonotype. Its antigen is unknown. Sequencing was carried out using blood, either unsorted or a sorted T cell fraction (not recorded which). The V call is TRBV29-1, the J call TRBJ2-7; no firm D call. The TCR comes from a male donor with ankylosing spondylitis or in good health (not recorded which). CDR3: CSVAGRNLYEQYF. Here the CDR3 DNA reads TGCAGCGTTGCAGGACGGAACCTATACGAGCAGTACTTC.